This T cell receptor (beta chain) stems from a study of shared clonotypes between healthy human individuals. General observations from the study: The low donor count limited represented genetic and exposure-history diversity.

This CDR3 contains 13 residues. The germline V gene has CDR1 SNHLY and CDR2 FYNNEI. V lost 0 bases and J lost 6, with 8 bases in between. TCRdb's copy holds only in-frame clones and misses some; the assay was immunoSEQ multiplex PCR. The sample contains a few million clones, 85% to 95% of which appear only once. This clone was found a few times. Its specificity is unknown. Other DNA sequences in this sample translate to the same CDR3. The source is a man younger than 35 in good health. Some clones in this sample may be carry-over from other donors' samples. The chain employs TRBV2 and TRBJ1-1; tentatively, D is TRBD1 (5 bases). Sequenced: naive CD4+ T cells from PBMCs. Sample subset: CD45RA+ positively selected. CDR3 sequence: CASSEARGAEAFF. The CDR3 DNA follows: TGTGCCAGCAGTGAAGCGCGGGGGGCTGAAGCTTTCTTT.